Below are 24 T cell receptor beta chains sequenced from a single sample in a study of blood T cell repertoires in COVID-19 (dated by TCRdb to between 2020 and 2021). Library creation used the immunoSEQ multiplex PCR assay. Not all clones reach the TCRdb copy of this immuneACCESS table, which keeps in-frame sequences only. Checked studies attribute under half of the gap to unresolved V genes and leave the rest unexplained. In this sample the table shows roughly 180,000 clones, approximately 88% of which occur a single time. Clones ranked in the top ten supply 5.5% to 8% of the sample. The sequencing sample was made of peripheral blood. Every receptor here comes from a woman between 40 and 50 years old with COVID-19, enrolled during active disease.

V is TRBV5-1 and J is TRBJ2-1; 7 bases are shared with TRBD2. Trimming took 4 bases from V and 9 from J; bases not matched to a gene: 7. The germline gives CDR1 SGHRS, CDR2 YFSETQ. This CDR3 spans 13 amino acids. Written as DNA, the CDR3 is TGCGCCAGCAGCCCGGGGGGACGAGGTGAGCAGTTCTTC. Its translation: CASSPGGRGEQFF.

J is TRBJ2-5 and V is TRBV19; unclear D gene. Germline CDR1 and CDR2: LNHDA and SQIVND (reference sequence). V was clipped by 6 bases and J by 6 bases, with 11 bases between them. The CDR3 loop spans 12 amino acids. Written as DNA, the CDR3 is TGTGCCAGTAGCCAACCTTGGCAGACCCAGTACTTC. It codes for CASSQPWQTQYF.

The chain uses TRBV14 and TRBJ2-1, with D perhaps matching TRBD2 (6 bases). The germline gives CDR1 SGHDN, CDR2 FVKESK. The CDR3 has 17 amino acids. Between the trimmed V and J ends, which lost 3 bases and 8 bases, there was a span of 23 bases. This chain's CDR3 is CASSHRLFRGARDEQFF. CDR3 bases: TGTGCCAGCAGCCACCGTCTTTTTCGCGGGGCTCGGGATGAGCAGTTCTTC.

The CDR3 region is CASSVLSYSGRTNEQFF. The CDR3 DNA is TGTGCCAGCAGTGTTTTAAGCTATAGCGGGAGGACCAATGAGCAGTTCTTC. The rearrangement joins TRBV6-4 to TRBJ2-1; 10 nucleotides match TRBD2. V shed 4 bases, J shed 6 bases, and the junction held 12 bases outside the gene matches. Germline CDR1 reads MRHNA; CDR2 reads SNTAGT. This CDR3 spans 17 amino acids.

The chain employs TRBV5-1 and TRBJ2-4, with D uncertain. From germline, CDR1 is SGHRS and CDR2 YFSETQ. Trimming stripped 3 bases from V and 7 bases from J, with 8 bases between. This CDR3 contains 12 residues. This CDR3 is CASSSSVNIQYF. In DNA form, the CDR3 reads TGCGCCAGCAGCTCTAGTGTGAACATTCAGTACTTC.

The chain has TRBV28 and TRBJ1-2; 8 nucleotides agree with TRBD1. V was clipped by 6 bases and J by 7 bases; unmatched bases: 13. The germline V gene has CDR1 MDHEN and CDR2 SYDVKM. The CDR3 sequence is 15 residues long. CDR3 loop: CASSLSGTGYSGYTF. DNA of the CDR3: TGTGCCAGCAGCCTTTCCGGGACAGGATATAGTGGCTACACCTTC.

This clone appeared a few times. The rearrangement joins TRBV24-1 to TRBJ1-2, with 10 bases matching TRBD1. Per the germline V gene, CDR1 is KGHDR and CDR2 is SFDVKD. V gave up 9 bases and J gave up 8 bases; unmatched junction bases: 17. The CDR3 covers 16 residues. The CDR3 loop reads CATWGTGTGVYAGYTF. The DNA for the CDR3 is TGTGCCACCTGGGGAACCGGGACAGGGGTCTATGCGGGCTACACCTTC.

The chain employs TRBV5-6 and TRBJ1-2, with TRBD1 matching 11 bases. V was pared by 0 bases and J by 4 bases, with 5 bases of the junction left unmatched. This CDR3 is built from 16 residues. Per germline, CDR1 SGHDT and CDR2 YYEEEE. The CDR3 sequence: CASSLVRDRGVYGYTF. Written as DNA, the CDR3 is TGTGCCAGCAGCTTGGTCCGGGACAGGGGGGTCTATGGCTACACCTTC.

This chain joins TRBV19 and TRBJ2-2; D gene unclear. This CDR3 region has 12 residues. The V end was cut by 3 bases, the J end by 10 bases, with 9 bases between. The germline V gene encodes CDR1 LNHDA and CDR2 SQIVND (reference sequence). Here the CDR3 DNA reads TGTGCCAGTAGTATGTCTATTGCGGAGCTGTTTTTT. It yields the protein CASSMSIAELFF.

This rearrangement joins TRBV10-2 to TRBJ2-7; 14 bases fit TRBD2. Trimming took 10 bases from V and 7 from J; bases not matched to a gene: 6. CDR1 is WSHSY, CDR2 SAAADI, per germline. This CDR3 is built from 13 residues. The CDR3 DNA follows: TGCGCCACCCGGACTAGCGGGGGGTGGGAGCAGTACTTC. Its translation: CATRTSGGWEQYF.

V is TRBV10-1 and J is TRBJ1-5, with D perhaps matching TRBD1 (6 bases). CDR1 is WNHNN and CDR2 is SYGVQD in the germline V gene (reference sequence). The CDR3 is 13 residues long. V dropped 5 bases and J dropped 4 bases, with 9 bases sitting between them. The CDR3 region has the DNA TGCGCCAGCAGTACAGGGACGAATCAGCCCCAGCATTTT. Its translation: CASSTGTNQPQHF.

The chain couples TRBV5-1 to TRBJ2-5; TRBD1 matches at 10 bases. The V segment lost 5 bases and the J segment 4 bases; nucleotides outside the gene matches: 11. The CDR3 spans 16 residues. Germline V gene sequence: CDR1 SGHRS, CDR2 YFSETQ. The CDR3 DNA reads TGCGCCAGCAGGGACCCCGGGACAGGGGTGTTAGAGACCCAGTACTTC. Translation gives CASRDPGTGVLETQYF.

CDR3 sequence: CATSGTRNTEAFF. The CDR3 nucleotides are TGTGCCACCAGCGGGACACGGAACACTGAAGCTTTCTTT. The rearrangement uses TRBV24-1 and TRBJ1-1; D is perhaps TRBD1 (6 bases). With 7 bases removed from V and 1 base from J, the gap between germline ends came to 9 bases. The CDR3 length is 13 residues. Germline assignment: CDR1 KGHDR and CDR2 SFDVKD.

V and J are TRBV6-6 and TRBJ1-2; 7 bases map to TRBD1. J lost 4 bases, V lost 0 bases, and 5 bases had no gene match. CDR3 size: 15 residues. The germline V gene has CDR1 MNHNY and CDR2 SVGAGI (reference sequence). Here the CDR3 reads CASSYSTGAVYGYTF. The CDR3 DNA follows: TGTGCCAGCAGTTACTCTACAGGGGCTGTCTATGGCTACACCTTC.

The chain joins TRBV29-1 to TRBJ1-1; TRBD1 is a possible D gene (5 bases). V dropped 8 bases and J dropped 2 bases, with 9 bases sitting between them. This CDR3 is built from 11 residues. The germline V gene encodes CDR1 SQVTM and CDR2 ANQGSEA. CDR3: CSMQGNTEAFF. For the CDR3, the DNA is TGCAGCATGCAGGGAAACACTGAAGCTTTCTTT.

The gene calls are TRBV5-1 and TRBJ1-3; weak D call: TRBD1 (6 bases). Per the germline V gene, CDR1 is SGHRS and CDR2 is YFSETQ. CDR3 length: 15 residues. Trimming cost V 3 bases and J 0 bases, with 10 bases left between them. CDR3 in amino acids: CASSSQGYSGNTIYF. CDR3 sequence (DNA): TGCGCCAGCAGCTCACAGGGTTACTCTGGAAACACCATATATTTT.

In DNA, the CDR3 is TGTGCCAGTAGTATGCTTAGCTCGGGTAATGAGCAGTTCTTC. It encodes CASSMLSSGNEQFF. V is TRBV19 and J is TRBJ2-1; D ambiguous. Per the germline V gene, CDR1 is LNHDA and CDR2 is SQIVND (reference sequence). V dropped 3 bases and J dropped 7 bases, with 13 bases sitting between them. CDR3 size: 14 residues.

As DNA, the CDR3 is TGTGCCAGCAGTTTATTGGAAGCTAGCGGGAGCGAAGAGACCCAGTACTTC. This translates into CASSLLEASGSEETQYF. The chain is built from TRBV28 and TRBJ2-5; 10 bases agree with TRBD2. The V gene's germline CDR1 is MDHEN and CDR2 SYDVKM. After removal of 1 base from V and 3 bases from J, the junction contained 8 bases not matched to a gene. This CDR3 is built from 17 residues.

The chain has TRBV5-4 and TRBJ2-7; TRBD2 agrees at 9 bases. Trimming took 0 bases from V and 2 from J; bases not matched to a gene: 9. There are 17 residues in the CDR3. Germline assignment: CDR1 SGHNT and CDR2 YYREEE (reference sequence). CDR3 residues: CASSLGLGLALAYEQYF. The CDR3 nucleotides read TGTGCCAGCAGCTTGGGACTCGGACTAGCGCTAGCCTACGAGCAGTACTTC.

The V and J genes are TRBV2 and TRBJ1-2; no reliable D call. The CDR3 covers 18 residues. CDR1 is SNHLY and CDR2 is FYNNEI in the germline V gene. V was cut by 5 bases and J by 6 bases, with 28 bases left in between. CDR3 protein: CASSQQAHSTGNVNGYTF. The CDR3 DNA follows: TGTGCCAGCAGTCAACAAGCCCATTCGACGGGGAATGTGAATGGCTACACCTTC.

The J gene is TRBJ2-7, the V gene TRBV6-5; TRBD1 matches 7 bases. The ends lost 8 bases at V and 1 base at J; junction bases unmatched: 5. The CDR3 is made up of 13 amino acids. The germline gives CDR1 MNHEY, CDR2 SVGAGI. This CDR3 is CASAGTVSYEQYF. CDR3 bases: TGTGCCAGCGCCGGGACAGTGTCCTACGAGCAGTACTTC.

The DNA for the CDR3 is TGTGCCAGCAGTGAGGGACAGGGGGTATACAATGAGCAGTTCTTC. Its translation is CASSEGQGVYNEQFF. The J gene is TRBJ2-1, the V gene TRBV6-1, with TRBD1 matching 11 bases. The CDR3 is 15 residues long. J was trimmed by 4 bases and V by 3 bases; bases with no gene match: 2. Germline V gives CDR1 MNHNS, CDR2 SASEGT.

This chain links TRBV18 with TRBJ2-2; 15 positions agree with TRBD2. Germline V gene lookup returns CDR1 KGHSH and CDR2 LQKENI. This CDR3 spans 18 amino acids. The V segment lost 3 bases and the J segment 5 bases; nucleotides outside the gene matches: 7. The CDR3 DNA reads TGTGCCAGCTCACCCCCGGGACTAGCGGGAGGAGGAACCGGGGAGCTGTTTTTT. Protein: CASSPPGLAGGGTGELFF.

This clone was observed a single time. V and J are TRBV2 and TRBJ2-1; D possibly corresponds to TRBD1 (6 bases). V lost 4 bases and J 0 bases, leaving 10 bases between the germline ends. Per germline, CDR1 SNHLY and CDR2 FYNNEI. The CDR3 sequence is 15 residues long. This CDR3 reads CASSATGSSYNEQFF. Here the CDR3 DNA reads TGTGCCAGCAGTGCCACAGGGAGCTCCTACAATGAGCAGTTCTTC.